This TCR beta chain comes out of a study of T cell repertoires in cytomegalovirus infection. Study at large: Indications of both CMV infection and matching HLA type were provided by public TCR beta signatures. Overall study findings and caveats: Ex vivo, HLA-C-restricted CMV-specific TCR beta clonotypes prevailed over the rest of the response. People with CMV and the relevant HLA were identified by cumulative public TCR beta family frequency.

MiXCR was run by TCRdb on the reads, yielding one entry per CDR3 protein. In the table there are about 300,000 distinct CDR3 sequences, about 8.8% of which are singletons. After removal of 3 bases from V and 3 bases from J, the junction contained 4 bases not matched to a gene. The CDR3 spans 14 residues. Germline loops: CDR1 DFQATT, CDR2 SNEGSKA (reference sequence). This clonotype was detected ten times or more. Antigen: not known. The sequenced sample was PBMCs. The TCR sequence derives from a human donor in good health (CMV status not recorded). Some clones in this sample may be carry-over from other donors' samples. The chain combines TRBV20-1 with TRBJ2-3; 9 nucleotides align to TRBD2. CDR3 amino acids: CSASGLAGTDTQYF. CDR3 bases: TGCAGTGCTAGCGGCCTAGCGGGGACAGATACGCAGTATTTT.